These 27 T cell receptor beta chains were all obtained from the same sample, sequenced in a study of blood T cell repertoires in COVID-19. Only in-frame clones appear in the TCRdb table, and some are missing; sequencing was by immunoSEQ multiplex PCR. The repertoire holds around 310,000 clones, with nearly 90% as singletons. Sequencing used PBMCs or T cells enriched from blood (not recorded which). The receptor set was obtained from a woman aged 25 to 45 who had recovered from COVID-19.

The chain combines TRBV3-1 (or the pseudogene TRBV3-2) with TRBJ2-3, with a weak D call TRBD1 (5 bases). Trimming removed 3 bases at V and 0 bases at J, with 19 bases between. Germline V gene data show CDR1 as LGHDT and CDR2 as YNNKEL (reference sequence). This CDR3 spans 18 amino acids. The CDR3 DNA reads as TGTGCCAGCAGCCACCGAACCCAGGGCCCCCACAGCACAGATACGCAGTATTTT. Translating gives CASSHRTQGPHSTDTQYF.

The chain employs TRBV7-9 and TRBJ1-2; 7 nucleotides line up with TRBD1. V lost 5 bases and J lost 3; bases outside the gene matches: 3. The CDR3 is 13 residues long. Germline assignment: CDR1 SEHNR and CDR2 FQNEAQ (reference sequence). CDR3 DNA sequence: TGTGCCAGCAGCCTCGACAGGGACTATGGCTACACCTTC. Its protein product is CASSLDRDYGYTF. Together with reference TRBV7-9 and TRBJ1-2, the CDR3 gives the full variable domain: DTGVSQNPRHKITKRGQNVTFRCDPISEHNRLYWYRQTLGQGPEFLTYFQNEAQLEKSRLLSDRFSAERPKGSFSTLEIQRTEQGDSAMYLCASSLDRDYGYTFGSGTRLTVV.

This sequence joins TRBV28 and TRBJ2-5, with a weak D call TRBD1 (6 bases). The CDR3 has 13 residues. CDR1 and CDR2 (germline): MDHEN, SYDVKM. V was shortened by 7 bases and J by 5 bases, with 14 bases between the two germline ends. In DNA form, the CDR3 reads TGTGCCAGCATGTCTCAGGGGCCCGAGACCCAGTACTTC. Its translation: CASMSQGPETQYF.

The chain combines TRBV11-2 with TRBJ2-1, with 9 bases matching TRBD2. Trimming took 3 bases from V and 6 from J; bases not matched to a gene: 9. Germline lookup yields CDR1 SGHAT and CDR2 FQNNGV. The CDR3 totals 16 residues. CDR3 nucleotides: TGTGCCAGCAGCTTGTTTAGCGGGAGATCGACCAATGAGCAGTTCTTC. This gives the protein CASSLFSGRSTNEQFF.

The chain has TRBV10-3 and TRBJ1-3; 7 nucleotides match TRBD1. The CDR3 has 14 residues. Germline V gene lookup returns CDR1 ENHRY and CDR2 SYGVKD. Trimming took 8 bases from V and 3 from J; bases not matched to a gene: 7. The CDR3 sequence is CAIGTGTVGNTIYF. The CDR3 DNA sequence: TGTGCCATCGGTACCGGGACAGTTGGAAACACCATATATTTT.

This CDR3 is CASSLGTGVYSNQPQHF. Here the CDR3 DNA reads TGTGCCAGCAGTTTAGGGACAGGGGTTTATAGCAATCAGCCCCAGCATTTT. The rearrangement links TRBV28 to TRBJ1-5; 10 nucleotides match TRBD1. The ends lost 2 bases at V and 0 bases at J; junction bases unmatched: 4. The germline V gene has CDR1 MDHEN and CDR2 SYDVKM. The length of the CDR3 is 17 residues. Full variable domain (rest looked up from reference TRBV28 and TRBJ1-5): DVKVTQSSRYLVKRTGEKVFLECVQDMDHENMFWYRQDPGLGLRLIYFSYDVKMKEKGDIPEGYSVSREKKERFSLILESASTNQTSMYLCASSLGTGVYSNQPQHFGDGTRLSIL.

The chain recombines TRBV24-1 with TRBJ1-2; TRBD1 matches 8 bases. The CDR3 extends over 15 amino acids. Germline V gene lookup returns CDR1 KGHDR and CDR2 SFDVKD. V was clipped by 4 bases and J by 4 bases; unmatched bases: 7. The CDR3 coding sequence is TGTGCCACCAGTGACCGGACAGGGAGAGTCTATGGCTACACCTTC. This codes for CATSDRTGRVYGYTF.

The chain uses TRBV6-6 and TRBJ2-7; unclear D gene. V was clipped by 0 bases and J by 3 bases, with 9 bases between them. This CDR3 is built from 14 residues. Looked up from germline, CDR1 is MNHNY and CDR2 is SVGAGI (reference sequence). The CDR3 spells CASSYSEPLYEQYF. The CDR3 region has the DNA TGTGCCAGCAGTTACTCGGAGCCCCTCTACGAGCAGTACTTC.

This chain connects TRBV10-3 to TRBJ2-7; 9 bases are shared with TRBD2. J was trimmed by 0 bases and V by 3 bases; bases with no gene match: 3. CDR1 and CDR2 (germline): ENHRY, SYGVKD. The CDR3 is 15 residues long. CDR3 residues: CAISENSGSSYEQYF. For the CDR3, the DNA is TGTGCCATCAGTGAAAATAGCGGGAGCTCCTACGAGCAGTACTTC.

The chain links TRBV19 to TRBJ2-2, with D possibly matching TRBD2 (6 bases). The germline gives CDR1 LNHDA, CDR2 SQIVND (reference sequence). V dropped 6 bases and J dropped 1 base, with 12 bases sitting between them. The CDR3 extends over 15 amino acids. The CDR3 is CASSQWTKNTGELFF. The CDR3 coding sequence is TGTGCCAGTAGCCAGTGGACTAAGAACACCGGGGAGCTGTTTTTT.

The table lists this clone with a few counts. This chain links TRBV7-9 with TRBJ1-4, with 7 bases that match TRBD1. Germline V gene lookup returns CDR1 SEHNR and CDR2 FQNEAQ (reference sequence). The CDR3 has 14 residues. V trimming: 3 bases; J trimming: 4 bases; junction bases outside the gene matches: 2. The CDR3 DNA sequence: TGTGCCAGCAGCTTGGGACAGAGTAATGAAAAACTGTTTTTT. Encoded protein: CASSLGQSNEKLFF.

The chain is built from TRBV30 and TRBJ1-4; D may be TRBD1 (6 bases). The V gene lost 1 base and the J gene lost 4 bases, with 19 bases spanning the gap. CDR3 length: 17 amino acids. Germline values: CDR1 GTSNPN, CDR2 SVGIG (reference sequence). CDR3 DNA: TGTGCCTGGAGTGCTACAGGGTTCGGCATCCTTAATGAAAAACTGTTTTTT. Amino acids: CAWSATGFGILNEKLFF.

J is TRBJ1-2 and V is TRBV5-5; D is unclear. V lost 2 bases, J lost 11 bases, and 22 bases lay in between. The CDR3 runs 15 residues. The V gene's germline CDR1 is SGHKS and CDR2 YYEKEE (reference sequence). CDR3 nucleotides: TGTGCCAGCAGCTTTTCTCCGACGGCTCCTCTGAGGTACACCTTC. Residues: CASSFSPTAPLRYTF.

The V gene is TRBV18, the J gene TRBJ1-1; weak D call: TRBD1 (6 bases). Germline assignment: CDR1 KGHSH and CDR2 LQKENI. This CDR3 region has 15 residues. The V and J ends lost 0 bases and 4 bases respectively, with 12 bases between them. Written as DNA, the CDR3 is TGTGCCAGCTCACCACCGGACAGCCCCTTCACTGAAGCTTTCTTT. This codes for CASSPPDSPFTEAFF.

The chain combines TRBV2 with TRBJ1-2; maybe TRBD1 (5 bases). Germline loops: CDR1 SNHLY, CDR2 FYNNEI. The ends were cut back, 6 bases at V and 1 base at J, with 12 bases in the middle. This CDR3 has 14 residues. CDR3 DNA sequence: TGTGCCAGCAGCCTGGTCAGGGTTAACTATGGCTACACCTTC. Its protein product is CASSLVRVNYGYTF.

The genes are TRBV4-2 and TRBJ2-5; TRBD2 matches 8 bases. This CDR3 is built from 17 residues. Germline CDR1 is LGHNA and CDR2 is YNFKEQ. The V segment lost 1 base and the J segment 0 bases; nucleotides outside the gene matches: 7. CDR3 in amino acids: CASSQVPSGRDQETQYF. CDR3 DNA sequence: TGTGCCAGCAGCCAAGTACCTAGCGGGCGAGACCAAGAGACCCAGTACTTC.

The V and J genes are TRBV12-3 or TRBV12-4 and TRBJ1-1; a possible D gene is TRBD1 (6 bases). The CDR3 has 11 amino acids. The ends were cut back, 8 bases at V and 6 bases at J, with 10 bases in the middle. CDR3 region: CASQQGSEAFF. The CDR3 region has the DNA TGTGCCAGCCAACAGGGCTCTGAAGCTTTCTTT.

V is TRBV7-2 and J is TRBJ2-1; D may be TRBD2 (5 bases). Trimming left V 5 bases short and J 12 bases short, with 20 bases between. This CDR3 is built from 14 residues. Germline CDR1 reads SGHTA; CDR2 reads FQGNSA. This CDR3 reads CASSPPGRPGRQFF. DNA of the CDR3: TGTGCCAGCAGCCCCCCGGGGAGACCTGGGCGGCAGTTCTTC.

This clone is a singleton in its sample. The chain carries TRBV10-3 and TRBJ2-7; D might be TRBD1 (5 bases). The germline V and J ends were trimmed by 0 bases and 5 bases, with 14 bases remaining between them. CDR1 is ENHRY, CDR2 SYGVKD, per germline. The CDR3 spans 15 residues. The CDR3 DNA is TGTGCCATCAGTGAGTCGGCTCAGGGTAGTCACGAGCAGTACTTC. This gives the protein CAISESAQGSHEQYF.

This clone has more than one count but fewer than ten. The CDR3 DNA sequence: TGTGCCAGTAGTACGAATAGACACGGGACAGGGGGTGAAAAACTGTTTTTT. Amino acids: CASSTNRHGTGGEKLFF. V usage is TRBV19 and J usage is TRBJ1-4; 11 positions agree with TRBD1. This CDR3 is 17 amino acids long. The junction had 11 bases not matched to a gene; V was cut back by 4 bases and J by 7 bases. Germline assignment: CDR1 LNHDA and CDR2 SQIVND (reference sequence).

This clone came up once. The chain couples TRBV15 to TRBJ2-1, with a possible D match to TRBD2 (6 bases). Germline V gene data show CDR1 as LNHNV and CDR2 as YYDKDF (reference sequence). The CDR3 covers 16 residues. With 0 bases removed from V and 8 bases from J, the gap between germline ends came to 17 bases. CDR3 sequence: CATSREVLVWGDEQFF. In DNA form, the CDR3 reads TGTGCCACCAGCAGAGAGGTATTGGTGTGGGGGGATGAGCAGTTCTTC.

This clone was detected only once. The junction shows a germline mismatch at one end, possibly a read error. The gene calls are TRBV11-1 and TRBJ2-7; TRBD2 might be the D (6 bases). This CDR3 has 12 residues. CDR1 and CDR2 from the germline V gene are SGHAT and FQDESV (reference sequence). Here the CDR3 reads CASSLAAGRSHF. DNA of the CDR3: TGTGCCAGCAGCTTAGCGGCGGGAAGGTCCCACTTC.

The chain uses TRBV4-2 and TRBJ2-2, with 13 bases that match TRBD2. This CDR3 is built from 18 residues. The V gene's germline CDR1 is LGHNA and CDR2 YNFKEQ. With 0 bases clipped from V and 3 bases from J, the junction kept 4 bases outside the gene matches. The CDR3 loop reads CASSQELGLAGDTGELFF. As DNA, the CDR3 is TGTGCCAGCAGCCAAGAGCTAGGACTAGCGGGAGACACCGGGGAGCTGTTTTTT.

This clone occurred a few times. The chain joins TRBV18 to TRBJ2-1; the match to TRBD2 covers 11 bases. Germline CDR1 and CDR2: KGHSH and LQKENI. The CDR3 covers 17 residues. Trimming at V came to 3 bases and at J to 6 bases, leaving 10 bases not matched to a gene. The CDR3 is CASSPFLAGGRGNEQFF. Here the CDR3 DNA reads TGTGCCAGCTCACCGTTTCTAGCGGGAGGTAGGGGCAATGAGCAGTTCTTC.

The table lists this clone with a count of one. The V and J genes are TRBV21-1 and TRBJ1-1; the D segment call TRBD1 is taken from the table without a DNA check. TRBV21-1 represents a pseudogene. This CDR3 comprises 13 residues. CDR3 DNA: TGTGCCAGCGGACAGGGGGCTGGCACTGAAGCTTTCTTT. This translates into CASGQGAGTEAFF.

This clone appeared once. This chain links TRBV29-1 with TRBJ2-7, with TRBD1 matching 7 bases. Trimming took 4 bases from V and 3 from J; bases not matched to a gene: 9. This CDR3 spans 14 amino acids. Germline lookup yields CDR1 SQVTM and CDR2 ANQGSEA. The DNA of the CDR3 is TGCAGCGTTGCGAAGGGACAGTTCAACTACGAGCAGTACTTC. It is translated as CSVAKGQFNYEQYF.

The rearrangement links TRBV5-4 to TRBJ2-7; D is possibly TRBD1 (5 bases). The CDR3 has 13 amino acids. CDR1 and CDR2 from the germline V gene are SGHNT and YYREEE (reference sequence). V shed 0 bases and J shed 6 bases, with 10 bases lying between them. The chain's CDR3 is CASSLARRGEQYF. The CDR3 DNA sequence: TGTGCCAGCAGCTTGGCCCGTAGGGGCGAGCAGTACTTC.